The next 15 T cell receptor beta chains were all read from a single sample in a study of neurological immune-mediated disorders. One entry per CDR3 protein, called by TCRdb with MiXCR from the 5' RACE reads. The sample lists roughly 49,000 distinct CDR3 sequences; about 12% were seen once. Described time point: longitudinal time-point 2. The sample taken for sequencing was PBMCs. The receptors here all came from a male donor with HTLV-1-associated myelopathy (HAM/TSP).

This clonotype was detected only a few times. Its ends do not fully match the called genes, so a read error is possible. V is TRBV29-1 and J is TRBJ1-1, with TRBD1 identical over 7 bases. CDR3 length: 12 residues. Germline CDR1 and CDR2: SQVTM and ANQGSEA. The CDR3 region has the DNA TGCAGCGTGGACAGGCGCAACGCTGAAGCTTACTTT. This sequence encodes CSVDRRNAEAYF.

This clonotype was observed at least ten times. J is TRBJ2-1 and V is TRBV20-1, with D unresolved. Looked up from germline, CDR1 is DFQATT and CDR2 is SNEGSKA (reference sequence). Trimming took off 1 base at V and 0 bases at J, with 13 bases between the two ends. The CDR3 spans 16 residues. CDR3 nucleotide sequence: TGCAGTGCTAGAGGTTCTGGCAGGACCTCCTACAATGAGCAGTTCTTC. Encoded protein: CSARGSGRTSYNEQFF.

This clonotype showed up many times. The V call is TRBV3-1, the J call TRBJ1-2; D perhaps matches TRBD1 (6 bases). This CDR3 contains 14 residues. V was pared by 4 bases and J by 7 bases, with 16 bases between. The germline V gene encodes CDR1 LGHDT and CDR2 YNNKEL (reference sequence). Written as DNA, the CDR3 is TGTGCCAGCAGCCCGTCCGGGACAATTAGTGGCTACACCTTC. Its protein product is CASSPSGTISGYTF.

This clonotype was recorded many times. This rearrangement joins TRBV5-1 to TRBJ2-1, with TRBD1 as a possible D gene (6 bases). In germline, CDR1 is SGHRS, CDR2 YFSETQ. The V end was cut by 4 bases, the J end by 5 bases, with 10 bases between. CDR3 length: 13 residues. The DNA of the CDR3 is TGCGCCAGCAGCCGTTACAGGGACAATGAGCAGTTCTTC. Translation gives CASSRYRDNEQFF. The complete variable domain, with remaining parts taken from reference TRBV5-1 and TRBJ2-1, reads KAGVTQTPRYLIKTRGQQVTLSCSPISGHRSVSWYQQTPGQGLQFLFEYFSETQRNKGNFPGRFSGRQFSNSRSEMNVSTLELGDSALYLCASSRYRDNEQFFGPGTRLTVL.

The table lists this clonotype with many counts. V and J are TRBV5-1 and TRBJ2-5; D remains ambiguous. V lost 4 bases and J 5 bases, leaving 9 bases between the germline ends. There are 12 residues in the CDR3. Germline V gene sequence: CDR1 SGHRS, CDR2 YFSETQ. The CDR3 region has the DNA TGCGCCAGCAGCCCGGAGAGGGAGACCCAGTACTTC. It translates to CASSPERETQYF.

This clonotype showed up many times. V and J are TRBV7-8 and TRBJ1-5, with D maybe TRBD1 (5 bases). CDR1 and CDR2 (germline): SGHVS, FQNEAQ. V was cut by 0 bases and J by 0 bases, with 15 bases left in between. CDR3 length: 18 amino acids. The CDR3 DNA reads TGTGCCAGCAGCTTAGCGCTAGTCGGACACATTAGCAATCAGCCCCAGCATTTT. Its protein product is CASSLALVGHISNQPQHF.

This clonotype was counted at least ten times. The chain joins TRBV5-1 to TRBJ2-7; perhaps TRBD1 as D (5 bases). Per germline, CDR1 SGHRS and CDR2 YFSETQ. CDR3 length equals 15 residues. Trimming took off 0 bases at V and 1 base at J, with 11 bases between the two ends. The DNA of the CDR3 is TGCGCCAGCAGCTTGGGATCAGGGATTTCCTACGAGCAGTACTTC. It encodes CASSLGSGISYEQYF.

This clonotype has ten or more counts. V and J are TRBV12-3 or TRBV12-4 and TRBJ2-5, with unresolved D. The CDR3 has 13 amino acids. Deletions cut 6 bases from V and 1 base from J, with 9 bases between. The CDR3 bases are TGTGCCAGCAGCCCCGGCAGCCAAGAGACCCAGTACTTC. Translation: CASSPGSQETQYF.

The genes are TRBV6-5 and TRBJ2-3; D unresolved. The V end was cut by 10 bases, the J end by 7 bases, with 21 bases between. The germline CDR1 and CDR2 sequences are MNHEY and SVGAGI. This CDR3 has 14 amino acids. CDR3 coding DNA: TGTGCCATCCAAAGGGTTTCACTTTTGTATACGCAGTATTTT. Translation: CAIQRVSLLYTQYF.

This clonotype was counted ten times or more. V usage is TRBV19 and J usage is TRBJ1-6, with 7 bases identical to TRBD1. The CDR3 runs to 12 residues. Germline CDR1 LNHDA, CDR2 SQIVND (reference sequence). V was clipped by 7 bases and J by 10 bases; unmatched bases: 4. CDR3: CASTDRESPLHF. The DNA of the CDR3 is TGTGCCAGTACCGACAGGGAATCACCCCTCCACTTT.

This clonotype occurred many times. The gene calls are TRBV5-1 and TRBJ2-2; D is unresolved. The CDR3 length is 14 residues. Trimming left V 4 bases short and J 0 bases short, with 7 bases between. Germline CDR1 SGHRS, CDR2 YFSETQ. CDR3 nucleotide sequence: TGCGCCAGCAGCGGCGGACCGAACACCGGGGAGCTGTTTTTT. Protein product: CASSGGPNTGELFF.

This clonotype was observed once. The genes are TRBV9 and TRBJ2-7; no clear D gene. V was trimmed by 0 bases and J by 6 bases, leaving 13 bases between them. The length of the CDR3 is 14 residues. Germline assignment: CDR1 SGDLS and CDR2 YYNGEE. As DNA, the CDR3 is TGTGCCAGCAGCGTAGGACAACTTCCGGGCGAGCAGTACTTC. This gives the protein CASSVGQLPGEQYF.

This clonotype was observed at least ten times. The genes are TRBV20-1 and TRBJ2-4; perhaps D is TRBD1 or TRBD2 (5 bases each). The V end was cut by 4 bases, the J end by 0 bases, with 13 bases between. This CDR3 region has 15 residues. Germline-derived CDR1 and CDR2 are DFQATT and SNEGSKA (reference sequence). The CDR3 spells CSAIPAGRAKNIQYF. As DNA, the CDR3 is TGCAGTGCTATCCCGGCAGGGAGAGCCAAAAACATTCAGTACTTC.

The sample holds many counts of this clonotype. The CDR3 is CASSRTGTGDLTGNTIYF. The DNA for the CDR3 is TGCGCCAGCAGCCGAACCGGGACAGGCGACCTGACTGGAAACACCATATATTTT. J is TRBJ1-3 and V is TRBV5-1; 8 nucleotides align to TRBD1. The CDR3 runs 18 residues. Losses at the gene ends were 4 bases for V and 2 bases for J; bases not matched to a gene: 14. The V gene's germline CDR1 is SGHRS and CDR2 YFSETQ.

This clonotype was recorded many times. The chain carries TRBV4-2 and TRBJ1-5, with D hard to call. The CDR3 totals 15 residues. CDR1 and CDR2 (germline): LGHNA, YNFKEQ. V shed 0 bases and J shed 3 bases, with 9 bases lying between them. CDR3: CASSQDRRVNQPQHF. Here the CDR3 DNA reads TGTGCCAGCAGCCAAGATCGACGGGTCAATCAGCCCCAGCATTTT.